This TCR beta chain was sequenced during a study of T-cell reconstitution after alpha-beta-depleted transplantation in children. Using unique molecular identifiers, the investigators prepared the TCRbeta library. One entry per CDR3 protein results from TCRdb running MiXCR on the PCR reads. The data contain 330,000 or so distinct CDR3 sequences, about a tenth of them singletons. This clonotype has a handful of counts. There are 15 residues in the CDR3. V gave up 4 bases and J gave up 3 bases, with 13 bases separating them. Germline values: CDR1 LGHDT, CDR2 YNNKEL (reference sequence). The chain carries TRBV3-1 and TRBJ1-5, with D hard to call. The sequencing here drew on PBMCs from the stem cell graft donor, taken from the stem cell graft. The receptor was derived from a human donor who donated a stem cell graft to a child with acute lymphoblastic leukemia. CDR3 DNA sequence: TGTGCCAGCAGCCTCCGACATTACGCCAATCAGCCCCAGCATTTT. Translation: CASSLRHYANQPQHF.